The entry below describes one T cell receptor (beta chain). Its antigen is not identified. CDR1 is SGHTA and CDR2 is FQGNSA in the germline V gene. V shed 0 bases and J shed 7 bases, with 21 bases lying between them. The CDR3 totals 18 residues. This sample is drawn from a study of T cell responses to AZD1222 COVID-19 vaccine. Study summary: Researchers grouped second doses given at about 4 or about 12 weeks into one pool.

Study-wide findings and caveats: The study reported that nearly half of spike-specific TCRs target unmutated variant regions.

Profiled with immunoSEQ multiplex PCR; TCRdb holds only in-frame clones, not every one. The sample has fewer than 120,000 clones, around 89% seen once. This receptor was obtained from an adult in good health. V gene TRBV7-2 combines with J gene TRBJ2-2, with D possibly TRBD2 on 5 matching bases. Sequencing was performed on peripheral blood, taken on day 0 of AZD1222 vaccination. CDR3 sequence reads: CASSLAGGLRGLGGELFF. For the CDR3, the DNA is TGTGCCAGCAGCTTAGCGGGCGGATTACGGGGTTTGGGCGGGGAGCTGTTTTTT.